This TCR beta chain was sequenced in a study of T cells in Graves' hyperthyroidism and ophthalmopathy. The CDR3 has 15 residues. The V and J ends lost 3 bases and 4 bases, in that order; junction bases with no gene match: 3. From germline, CDR1 is SGHAT and CDR2 FQNNGV. Amplification yielded TCR beta CDR3 regions, with RNA transcripts as the source. When the TCR CDR3 underwent first-round RT-PCR, the HTBI primer set was used. Using its own MiXCR run on the multiplex PCR reads, TCRdb lists one record per CDR3 protein. The repertoire holds some 550,000 distinct CDR3 sequences, roughly 16% seen once, with 3% to 4% in the top ten. This clonotype has ten or more counts.

The source material was blood. The chain links TRBV11-2 to TRBJ2-3; 11 nucleotides agree with TRBD2. The sequence was collected from a woman in her thirties or forties with Graves' ophthalmopathy. In DNA, the CDR3 is TGTGCCAGCAGCTTCCTAGCGGGAGGACCAGATACGCAGTATTTT. Amino acids: CASSFLAGGPDTQYF.